The 8 T cell receptor beta chains below were found in one sample sequenced in a study of radiotherapy plus CTLA-4 blockade in lung cancer. Clones were read by immunoSEQ multiplex PCR, and TCRdb kept only the in-frame ones, dropping some. Of around 85,000 clones in the sample, around 87% were seen once. The sample consisted of peripheral blood, taken from a patient treated with radiotherapy plus ipilimumab. The receptors derive from a human donor with non-small cell lung cancer who had a partial response to radiotherapy plus ipilimumab.

As DNA, the CDR3 is TGTGCCAGCAGTGTTTCTAATCCGCGATATAATTCACCCCTCCACTTT. Protein product: CASSVSNPRYNSPLHF. This sequence joins TRBV6-1 and TRBJ1-6; D is unclear. CDR3 length equals 16 residues. Trimming took off 4 bases at V and 4 bases at J, with 14 bases between the two ends. In germline, CDR1 is MNHNS, CDR2 SASEGT.

The genes are TRBV4-2 and TRBJ1-6, with 11 positions matching TRBD1. CDR1 and CDR2 from the germline V gene are LGHNA and YNFKEQ. This CDR3 comprises 17 residues. J lost 6 bases, V lost 0 bases, and 4 bases had no gene match. The CDR3 bases are TGTGCCAGCAGCCAAGATGCGGACAGGGGGCCTAATTCACCCCTCCACTTT. This translates into CASSQDADRGPNSPLHF.

The chain links TRBV28 to TRBJ1-5; no reliable D call. V was clipped by 6 bases and J by 2 bases, with 17 bases between them. The CDR3 runs 16 residues. Germline lookup yields CDR1 MDHEN and CDR2 SYDVKM. The CDR3 region is CASRRALLRGNQPQHF. The CDR3 DNA reads as TGTGCCAGCAGACGGGCCCTCCTGAGGGGCAATCAGCCCCAGCATTTT.

V usage is TRBV5-1 and J usage is TRBJ2-1; TRBD1 might be the D (6 bases). Trimming took off 0 bases at V and 8 bases at J, with 15 bases between the two ends. From germline, CDR1 is SGHRS and CDR2 YFSETQ. The CDR3 is 15 residues long. Here the CDR3 DNA reads TGCGCCAGCAGCTTGGGACAGGTCCAAGCGGATGAGCAGTTCTTC. Amino acids: CASSLGQVQADEQFF.

The CDR3 region has the DNA TGTGCCAGCAGTCCGGGAAGGAGGTATGGCTACACCTTC. Translated: CASSPGRRYGYTF. The genes are TRBV28 and TRBJ1-2; D gene ambiguous. The CDR3 extends over 13 amino acids. Germline V gene lookup returns CDR1 MDHEN and CDR2 SYDVKM. The ends were cut back, 5 bases at V and 5 bases at J, with 12 bases in the middle.

As concerns this clone: The junction and the germline gene differ at one end; a read error may be behind it. The J gene is TRBJ1-1, the V gene TRBV10-3, with a tentative D call TRBD1 (6 bases). This CDR3 is built from 14 residues. Germline V gene lookup returns CDR1 ENHRY and CDR2 SYGVKD. The CDR3 reads CAITERGQNTEAFF. CDR3 sequence (DNA): TGTGCCATCACTGAGAGGGGACAGAACACTGAAGCTTTCTTT.

The V gene is TRBV6-1, the J gene TRBJ2-2; D is ambiguous. The CDR3 has 13 residues. CDR1 and CDR2 from the germline V gene are MNHNS and SASEGT. Between the trimmed V and J ends, which lost 10 bases and 4 bases, there was a span of 13 bases. Written as DNA, the CDR3 is TGTGCCACCTGGGCCCAGACCACCGGGGAGCTGTTTTTT. Translating it yields CATWAQTTGELFF.

The V gene is TRBV19, the J gene TRBJ1-1, with TRBD1 matching over 7 bases. V lost 0 bases to trimming and J lost 6 bases; unmatched junction nucleotides: 4. From germline, CDR1 is LNHDA and CDR2 SQIVND (reference sequence). The CDR3 is made up of 14 amino acids. The CDR3 sequence: CASSIDRQGAEAFF. As DNA, the CDR3 is TGTGCCAGTAGTATAGATCGACAGGGTGCTGAAGCTTTCTTT.